The clone carrying this T cell receptor (beta chain) was picked up a small number of times. Its antigen remains unidentified. TCRdb fed the reads into MiXCR, producing one record per CDR3 protein. The sample has fewer than 900,000 distinct CDR3 sequences; almost 30% are singletons. Germline CDR1 and CDR2: SGHVT and SQSDAQ. V dropped 2 bases and J dropped 4 bases, with 21 bases sitting between them. The CDR3 sequence is 18 residues long. The sample originates from a study of T cell repertoires in cytomegalovirus infection. Study context: Selection of CMV epitopes for the study included recently identified HLA-C-restricted and well-studied HLA-B-restricted ones. Both a matching HLA type and CMV infection were indicated by public TCR beta signatures.

Whole-study findings and limits: It was HLA-C-restricted CMV-specific TCR beta clonotypes that dominated the response ex vivo. Cumulative frequency of public TCR beta families picked out carriers of CMV plus the relevant HLA.

This receptor was obtained from a human donor in good health (CMV status not recorded). Some clones in this sample may be carry-over from other donors' samples. The sample here was cultured CD8+ T cells from PBMCs, taken from culture after CMV antigen stimulation. V and J are TRBV7-4 and TRBJ2-1, with D maybe TRBD2 (5 bases). The CDR3 sequence: CASSLPPAAEAAYNEQFF. CDR3 coding DNA: TGTGCCAGCAGCTTACCGCCGGCGGCTGAAGCGGCGTACAATGAGCAGTTCTTC.